A selection of T cell receptor beta chains follows, all from one sample in a study of CXCR3-negative and CXCR3-positive naive CD8 T cells. TCRdb re-called the 5' RACE reads and catalogs CDR3 proteins one per entry, DNA excluded. This table lists 85,000 to 120,000 distinct CDR3 sequences. What was sequenced was naive CXCR3+ CD8+ T cells from blood. The receptors come from a human donor in good health. Some clones in this sample may be carry-over from other donors' samples. Each CDR3 is given with its conserved first and last residue.

>TRBV7-6|TRBJ2-2
CASSLDLDPGELFF
>TRBV7-8|TRBJ1-2
CASSSNQGPGYGYTF
>TRBV4-3|TRBJ2-7
CASSQDLEGSYEQYF
>TRBV28|TRBJ2-7
CASSPGLAAYEQYF
>TRBV7-3|TRBJ1-1
CASSQDGQVNTEAFF
>TRBV12-3/TRBV12-4|TRBJ1-1
CASSPPRGGTEAFF
>TRBV10-2|TRBJ2-5
CASSELGSGVTETQYF
>TRBV6-4|TRBJ2-1
CASSGGRSSYNEQFF
>TRBV29-1|TRBJ1-1
CSVDDRLNTEAFF
>TRBV5-6|TRBJ2-3
CASSLVLAGSTDTQYF
>TRBV4-1|TRBJ2-1
CASSQSPPGLAYDEQFF
>TRBV13|TRBJ1-1
CASSPSGAVEAFF
>TRBV28|TRBJ1-5
CASSLGGYWQPQHF
>TRBV12-3/TRBV12-4|TRBJ1-2
CASSPSKQGGNYGYTF
>TRBV13|TRBJ2-3
CASRPITGGSTDTQYF
>TRBV6-2/TRBV6-3|TRBJ2-1
CASSYNSEQFF
>TRBV29-1|TRBJ2-7
CSVAGLAGNNYEQYF
>TRBV29-1|TRBJ2-1
CSAGGVLGNDPISYNEQFF
>TRBV12-3/TRBV12-4|TRBJ2-3
CASSLAGAADTQYF
>TRBV25-1|TRBJ2-1
CASSGIQGNEQFF
>TRBV7-9|TRBJ2-7
CASSQEVSSGDYEQYF
>TRBV19|TRBJ2-3
CASAAGTATDTQYF
>TRBV29-1|TRBJ2-1
CSVEGVSGRGNEQFF
>TRBV6-5|TRBJ2-5
CASSQGDINFGETQYF
>TRBV7-2|TRBJ2-7
CASSFLTSGQYEQYF
>TRBV12-3/TRBV12-4|TRBJ2-7
CASSLGLDEQYF
>TRBV5-1|TRBJ1-1
CASSLRGNTEAFF
>TRBV29-1|TRBJ1-2
CSVLPDRVRYGYTF
>TRBV7-9|TRBJ2-5
CASRQGAGETQYF
>TRBV27|TRBJ2-1
CASSLRTGAHYNEQFF
>TRBV19|TRBJ1-2
CASSDPRRNNYGYTF
>TRBV7-6|TRBJ2-7
CASSLRHDGRGTYEQYF
>TRBV4-1|TRBJ2-1
CASSQDPLNWMFF
>TRBV20-1|TRBJ2-1
CSARESNEQFF
>TRBV28|TRBJ1-1
CASSTDGSEAFF
>TRBV12-3/TRBV12-4|TRBJ2-1
CASSLGIAGGRHNEQFF
>TRBV4-1|TRBJ2-2
CASSLTGGRTGELFF
>TRBV12-3/TRBV12-4|TRBJ2-7
CASSLAQGGESEQYF
>TRBV12-3/TRBV12-4|TRBJ1-1
CASRWGNTEAFF
>TRBV5-1|TRBJ2-3
CASSSLTRGRTDTQYF
>TRBV11-2|TRBJ1-3
CASNPGLRDTIYF
>TRBV21-1|TRBJ2-7
CASSKSPDEQYF
>TRBV30|TRBJ2-7
CAWRQGSSYEQYF
>TRBV15|TRBJ1-4
CATSLKRIGAFNEKLFF
>TRBV6-6|TRBJ2-3
CASSYRTDTQYF
>TRBV4-2|TRBJ2-1
CASSQEPEGRGEGNEQFF
>TRBV11-2|TRBJ2-3
CASSDNVGGGIATDTQYF
>TRBV11-2|TRBJ2-7
CASNPGGHEQYF
>TRBV6-2/TRBV6-3|TRBJ2-1
CASSYLAEGDYNEQFF
>TRBV12-3/TRBV12-4|TRBJ2-3
CASSPRQGAWTDTQYF
>TRBV20-1|TRBJ1-3
CSARDRGADGNTIYF
>TRBV29-1|TRBJ2-1
CSAPGLAGVTQFF